A selection of T cell receptor beta chains follows, all from one sample in a study of shared clonotypes between healthy human individuals. Data came from immunoSEQ multiplex PCR; TCRdb stores just in-frame clones and leaves some out. Found here are approximately 1.1 million clones, around 78% of them singletons; the top ten hold 0.5% to 0.6%. Sequencing was done on a sample of memory CD4+ T cells from PBMCs. The origin of the receptors is a man aged 18 to 30 in good health. Some clones in this sample may be carry-over from other donors' samples. The CDR3 runs from the conserved cysteine through the conserved F or W. The order of the fields is V gene, D gene, CDR3 length, J gene, CDR3 protein. D genes are given only for firm matches.

V gene: TRBV19
D gene: .
CDR3 length: 15
J gene: TRBJ1-1
CDR3 protein: CASSIGGVRVAEAFF

V gene: TRBV7-2
D gene: TRBD2
CDR3 length: 17
J gene: TRBJ2-3
CDR3 protein: CASSLALPLAGDDTQYF

V gene: TRBV19
D gene: .
CDR3 length: 12
J gene: TRBJ2-7
CDR3 protein: CASSPRRDEQYF

V gene: TRBV28
D gene: TRBD1
CDR3 length: 19
J gene: TRBJ1-3
CDR3 protein: CASSSPLRDRGSSGNTIYF

V gene: TRBV5-1
D gene: .
CDR3 length: 12
J gene: TRBJ2-7
CDR3 protein: CASSFGLYEQYF

V gene: TRBV5-1
D gene: TRBD1
CDR3 length: 15
J gene: TRBJ2-5
CDR3 protein: CASSLGRGLSETQYF

V gene: TRBV2
D gene: TRBD1
CDR3 length: 16
J gene: .
CDR3 protein: CASSAGRGGRPTEQYF

V gene: TRBV25-1
D gene: TRBD2
CDR3 length: 15
J gene: TRBJ2-1
CDR3 protein: CASSETSGDAPEQFF

V gene: TRBV4-1
D gene: .
CDR3 length: 14
J gene: TRBJ2-5
CDR3 protein: CASSQVGAGETQYF

V gene: TRBV29-1
D gene: .
CDR3 length: 13
J gene: TRBJ1-4
CDR3 protein: CSVGEGVNEKLFF

V gene: TRBV7-2
D gene: .
CDR3 length: 14
J gene: TRBJ2-4
CDR3 protein: CASSLGGTVDIQYF

V gene: TRBV10-3
D gene: .
CDR3 length: 12
J gene: TRBJ1-1
CDR3 protein: CAISGANTEAFF

V gene: TRBV4-3
D gene: TRBD1
CDR3 length: 17
J gene: TRBJ1-5
CDR3 protein: CASSQDRLRDSNQPQHF

V gene: TRBV14
D gene: TRBD2
CDR3 length: 14
J gene: TRBJ2-1
CDR3 protein: CASSGTSRINEQFF